A single sample is the source of the 24 T cell receptor beta chains below, sequenced in a study of T cell responses to AZD1222 COVID-19 vaccine. Generated by immunoSEQ multiplex PCR, the TCRdb table keeps only in-frame clones and is missing some. The sample has 120,000 or so clones; 88% are singletons. Sequences were derived from peripheral blood, sampled on day 0 of AZD1222 vaccination. Source of these receptors: an adult in good health.

The chain recombines TRBV19 with TRBJ1-2; D unresolved. Germline V gene sequence: CDR1 LNHDA, CDR2 SQIVND (reference sequence). V dropped 3 bases and J dropped 7 bases, with 21 bases sitting between them. The CDR3 loop spans 16 amino acids. CDR3 region: CASSISLRIFISGYTF. The CDR3 DNA sequence: TGTGCCAGTAGTATTAGTTTGCGGATTTTCATCTCTGGCTACACCTTC.

This clone was detected a few times. The V gene is TRBV10-3, the J gene TRBJ2-2; the D gene could be TRBD1 or TRBD2 (5 bases each). The germline V and J ends were trimmed by 2 bases and 6 bases, with 13 bases remaining between them. Germline V gene sequence: CDR1 ENHRY, CDR2 SYGVKD. The CDR3 spans 15 residues. The CDR3 DNA reads TGTGCCATCAGTGAGGGGGGAATCGACGCCGGGGAGCTGTTTTTT. It encodes CAISEGGIDAGELFF.

The chain uses TRBV7-7 and TRBJ2-7, with D possibly matching TRBD2 (5 bases). Germline assignment: CDR1 SSHAT and CDR2 FNYEAQ (reference sequence). The CDR3 is made up of 13 amino acids. V dropped 1 base and J dropped 4 bases, with 8 bases sitting between them. The chain's CDR3 is CASSLGRGYEQYF. Written as DNA, the CDR3 is TGTGCCAGCAGCTTAGGCCGCGGGTACGAGCAGTACTTC.

The chain joins TRBV5-1 to TRBJ1-1; 10 bases are shared with TRBD1. V trimming: 0 bases; J trimming: 6 bases; junction bases outside the gene matches: 5. The germline V gene encodes CDR1 SGHRS and CDR2 YFSETQ. The CDR3 extends over 15 amino acids. CDR3 DNA: TGCGCCAGCAGCTTGGATGGGACAGGGGACGCTGAAGCTTTCTTT. Translation gives CASSLDGTGDAEAFF.

The chain is built from TRBV18 and TRBJ2-4; D ambiguous. The V gene lost 3 bases and the J gene lost 3 bases, with 6 bases spanning the gap. The CDR3 is 13 amino acids. The V gene's germline CDR1 is KGHSH and CDR2 LQKENI. Written as DNA, the CDR3 is TGTGCCAGCTCACCCCCAGTCAAAAACATTCAGTACTTC. Amino acid sequence: CASSPPVKNIQYF.

V gene TRBV6-5 combines with J gene TRBJ1-1; D possibly corresponds to TRBD1 (5 bases). From germline, CDR1 is MNHEY and CDR2 SVGAGI. Trimming stripped 6 bases from V and 3 bases from J, with 11 bases between. This CDR3 comprises 13 residues. The CDR3 DNA reads TGTGCCAGCAGCTACGGGGGGGACACTGAAGCTTTCTTT. Protein sequence: CASSYGGDTEAFF.

This chain connects TRBV19 to TRBJ1-1, with TRBD1 identical over 11 bases. The germline V gene encodes CDR1 LNHDA and CDR2 SQIVND (reference sequence). CDR3 length equals 18 residues. V gave up 7 bases and J gave up 3 bases; unmatched junction bases: 16. The CDR3 region is CASKHLTGTGGRDTEAFF. The DNA for the CDR3 is TGTGCCAGTAAGCACCTCACCGGGACAGGGGGTCGGGACACTGAAGCTTTCTTT.

The chain carries TRBV19 and TRBJ2-5; D possibly corresponds to TRBD1 (6 bases). The CDR3 is 12 residues long. Germline CDR1 LNHDA, CDR2 SQIVND (reference sequence). Deletions cut 5 bases from V and 5 bases from J, with 9 bases between. CDR3 DNA sequence: TGTGCCAGTAGTCTCACAGGGGAGACCCAGTACTTC. The encoded protein is CASSLTGETQYF.

The chain couples TRBV12-3 or TRBV12-4 to TRBJ2-7; D not resolved. The CDR3 length is 11 residues. The germline V and J ends were trimmed by 5 bases and 6 bases, with 8 bases remaining between them. CDR3 amino acids: CASSNTVEQYF. In DNA form, the CDR3 reads TGTGCCAGCAGTAATACTGTCGAGCAGTACTTC.

The rearrangement uses TRBV6-6 and TRBJ2-1; possible D gene TRBD2, 6 bases. The V gene's germline CDR1 is MNHNY and CDR2 SVGAGI (reference sequence). V shed 6 bases and J shed 0 bases, with 12 bases lying between them. The CDR3 is made up of 15 amino acids. CDR3 residues: CASRRDSSSYNEQFF. CDR3 DNA: TGTGCCAGCAGACGGGACTCGAGCTCCTACAATGAGCAGTTCTTC.

J is TRBJ1-2 and V is TRBV18; the D gene is possibly TRBD1 (6 bases). Trimming took 3 bases from V and 0 from J, leaving 11 bases between them. The CDR3 is 15 residues long. Germline V CDR1 and CDR2: KGHSH, LQKENI. The CDR3: CASSPGGAPNYGYTF. CDR3 coding DNA: TGTGCCAGCTCACCTGGGGGGGCACCTAACTATGGCTACACCTTC.

This clone was recorded only once. The chain links TRBV7-7 to TRBJ2-5; tentatively, D is TRBD1 (5 bases). Germline CDR1 SSHAT, CDR2 FNYEAQ (reference sequence). V was cut by 8 bases and J by 5 bases, with 15 bases left in between. The CDR3 totals 13 residues. This chain's CDR3 is CASQGAAIETQYF. The CDR3 DNA reads as TGTGCCAGCCAAGGGGCCGCAATCGAGACCCAGTACTTC.

The V gene is TRBV5-4, the J gene TRBJ1-2; D call uncertain. The V and J ends lost 4 bases and 0 bases respectively, with 13 bases between them. This CDR3 region has 15 residues. Germline V lookup: CDR1 SGHNT, CDR2 YYREEE (reference sequence). The CDR3 region has the DNA TGTGCCAGCAGCCCCCCCCCGAGTACTAACTATGGCTACACCTTC. Its protein product is CASSPPPSTNYGYTF.

This clone occurred a few times. The V and J genes are TRBV4-1 and TRBJ1-3; the D is unclear. Germline lookup yields CDR1 MGHRA and CDR2 YSYEKL. V shed 1 base and J shed 2 bases, with 9 bases lying between them. There are 15 residues in the CDR3. CDR3 residues: CASSQGDSTGNTIYF. The DNA for the CDR3 is TGCGCCAGCAGCCAAGGAGACTCCACTGGAAACACCATATATTTT.

The chain recombines TRBV7-9 with TRBJ1-1; no clear D. There are 12 residues in the CDR3. Trimming cost V 1 base and J 7 bases, with 7 bases left between them. CDR1 SEHNR and CDR2 FQNEAQ come from the germline V gene (reference sequence). The chain's CDR3 is CASSLEPIEAFF. The CDR3 DNA reads TGTGCCAGCAGCTTAGAACCGATTGAAGCTTTCTTT.

The gene calls are TRBV7-2 and TRBJ2-1; 12 bases are shared with TRBD2. Trimming removed 3 bases from V and 15 bases from J; junction bases left unmatched: 6. CDR1 SGHTA and CDR2 FQGNSA come from the germline V gene. The CDR3 contains 13 residues. CDR3 loop: CASSFFGTSGLFF. The CDR3 DNA is TGTGCCAGCAGCTTCTTCGGGACTAGCGGGCTGTTCTTC.

With regard to this clone: Within the sample, other DNA sequences also encode this same CDR3. The rearrangement joins TRBV7-9 to TRBJ1-3; 9 bases match TRBD1. The V gene end was trimmed by 5 bases and the J gene end by 3 bases; junction bases not matched to a gene: 5. CDR3 length equals 15 residues. Germline assignment: CDR1 SEHNR and CDR2 FQNEAQ (reference sequence). The chain's CDR3 is CASSKQGASGNTIYF. CDR3 coding DNA: TGTGCCAGCAGCAAACAGGGGGCAAGTGGAAACACCATATATTTT.

The rearrangement joins TRBV6-1 to TRBJ2-5; either TRBD1 or TRBD2 may fit D (5 bases each). V lost 2 bases to trimming and J lost 5 bases, with 12 bases between them. The CDR3 has 14 residues. The germline CDR1 and CDR2 sequences are MNHNS and SASEGT. For the CDR3, the DNA is TGTGCCAGCAGTGAACCCGGGGCGAGGGAGACCCAGTACTTC. Residues: CASSEPGARETQYF.

The V and J genes are TRBV7-9 and TRBJ2-7, with 11 bases that match TRBD1. J was trimmed by 4 bases and V by 3 bases; bases with no gene match: 5. The CDR3 runs to 15 residues. Germline V CDR1 and CDR2: SEHNR, FQNEAQ (reference sequence). CDR3 in amino acids: CASSFRDRGTYEQYF. DNA of the CDR3: TGTGCCAGCAGCTTCCGGGACAGGGGGACGTACGAGCAGTACTTC.

This chain joins TRBV4-1 and TRBJ2-7, with D possibly matching TRBD2 (5 bases). The CDR3 runs 19 residues. Deletions cut 1 base from V and 0 bases from J, with 22 bases between. Germline CDR1 reads MGHRA; CDR2 reads YSYEKL. For the CDR3, the DNA is TGCGCCAGCAGCCAAGTCCACCCGCCCCGCGCCGGGGTCTCCTACGAGCAGTACTTC. It specifies CASSQVHPPRAGVSYEQYF.

CDR3: CASSLAGAGNEQFF. In nucleotides, the CDR3 is TGTGCCAGCAGTTTAGCGGGAGCCGGCAATGAGCAGTTCTTC. This chain uses TRBV27 with TRBJ2-1; 7 bases fit TRBD2. This CDR3 is built from 14 residues. Germline CDR1 is MNHEY and CDR2 is SMNVEV (reference sequence). J was trimmed by 6 bases and V by 2 bases; bases with no gene match: 4.

The chain is built from TRBV25-1 and TRBJ1-2, with no clear D. V shed 4 bases and J shed 7 bases, with 16 bases lying between them. The CDR3 contains 14 residues. The V gene's germline CDR1 is MGHDK and CDR2 SYGVNS. The DNA for the CDR3 is TGTGCCAGCAGTGTATCAGGCCCACTTCCTGGCTACACCTTC. Translated: CASSVSGPLPGYTF.

The chain employs TRBV27 and TRBJ2-7; D may be TRBD1 or TRBD2 (5 bases each). Germline CDR1 MNHEY, CDR2 SMNVEV (reference sequence). Trimming left V 4 bases short and J 3 bases short, with 13 bases between. The CDR3 totals 14 residues. This CDR3 reads CASSSNPGHYEQYF. The CDR3 DNA reads as TGTGCCAGCAGTTCCAACCCGGGGCACTACGAGCAGTACTTC.

This clone was detected only a few times. J is TRBJ1-1 and V is TRBV5-1; D is possibly TRBD1 (5 bases). The V end lost 5 bases, the J end lost 5 bases, and 13 bases lay between the germline ends. The germline CDR1 and CDR2 sequences are SGHRS and YFSETQ. This CDR3 region has 13 residues. CDR3 sequence (DNA): TGCGCCAGCAGAGAACAGGCGGGGACTGAAGCTTTCTTT. As protein: CASREQAGTEAFF. Full variable domain (missing parts from reference TRBV5-1 and TRBJ1-1): KAGVTQTPRYLIKTRGQQVTLSCSPISGHRSVSWYQQTPGQGLQFLFEYFSETQRNKGNFPGRFSGRQFSNSRSEMNVSTLELGDSALYLCASREQAGTEAFFGQGTRLTVV.